Below, 17 T cell receptor beta chains from the same sample are listed, as sequenced in a study of blood T cell repertoires in COVID-19. Here immunoSEQ multiplex PCR was the method, and the copy in TCRdb shows in-frame clones only, minus some. The table records 60,000 to 85,000 clones, 80% of them present only once. Sequencing used peripheral blood. The receptors stem from a human donor in a cohort sampled during active COVID-19.

The chain recombines TRBV5-5 with TRBJ2-3; no firm D call. The V and J ends lost 2 bases and 1 base respectively, with 11 bases between them. Germline-derived CDR1 and CDR2 are SGHKS and YYEKEE (reference sequence). CDR3 length: 15 amino acids. This chain's CDR3 is CASSLAGSGTDTQYF. CDR3 sequence (DNA): TGTGCCAGCAGCTTAGCAGGATCCGGCACAGATACGCAGTATTTT.

V usage is TRBV27 and J usage is TRBJ2-5, with D perhaps TRBD2 (6 bases). V lost 2 bases and J lost 13, with 17 bases in between. Looked up from germline, CDR1 is MNHEY and CDR2 is SMNVEV (reference sequence). This CDR3 comprises 13 residues. Here the CDR3 reads CASSLTGAPRLYF. The CDR3 DNA sequence: TGTGCCAGCAGTTTAACGGGAGCCCCCCGTCTGTACTTC.

The chain employs TRBV28 and TRBJ1-2; tentatively, D is TRBD1 (6 bases). The V and J ends lost 1 base and 4 bases respectively, with 16 bases between them. This CDR3 comprises 16 residues. CDR1 and CDR2 from the germline V gene are MDHEN and SYDVKM. The CDR3 DNA reads as TGTGCCAGCAGTTTATCCGGGACACCAGAATTCTATGGCTACACCTTC. Translated: CASSLSGTPEFYGYTF.

This clone came up once. The chain carries TRBV11-2 and TRBJ2-3, with 10 positions matching TRBD1. Germline loops: CDR1 SGHAT, CDR2 FQNNGV. Germline trimming cut 6 bases from V and 4 bases from J; bases unmatched to any gene: 19. CDR3 length: 19 residues. DNA of the CDR3: TGTGCCAGCAGATTAATGGGCCATACCGGGACAGGGGTGGCAGATACGCAGTATTTT. Translating it yields CASRLMGHTGTGVADTQYF.

The CDR3 sequence is CASSADIDRVEYF. The CDR3 bases are TGTGCCAGCAGCGCAGACATTGACAGAGTTGAGTACTTC. The gene calls are TRBV9 and TRBJ2-5; possibly TRBD1 for D (5 bases). In germline, CDR1 is SGDLS, CDR2 YYNGEE. This CDR3 has 13 residues. Trimming took off 3 bases at V and 12 bases at J, with 18 bases between the two ends. Complete variable domain (other parts from reference TRBV9 and TRBJ2-5): DSGVTQTPKHLITATGQRVTLRCSPRSGDLSVYWYQQSLDQGLQFLIQYYNGEERAKGNILERFSAQQFPDLHSELNLSSLELGDSALYFCASSADIDRVEYFGPGTRLLVL.

This rearrangement joins TRBV6-2 or TRBV6-3 to TRBJ1-4, with a weak D call TRBD1 (5 bases). This CDR3 is 13 amino acids long. V gave up 5 bases and J gave up 8 bases, with 12 bases separating them. Germline V lookup: CDR1 MNHEY, CDR2 SVGEGT. This chain's CDR3 is CASSLWTREKLFF. In DNA, the CDR3 is TGTGCCAGCAGTCTCTGGACACGGGAAAAACTGTTTTTT.

This clone came up a few times. The chain joins TRBV24-1 to TRBJ2-5, with D tentatively TRBD1 (5 bases). V was trimmed by 5 bases and J by 0 bases, leaving 15 bases between them. Germline V lookup: CDR1 KGHDR, CDR2 SFDVKD. There are 16 residues in the CDR3. CDR3 protein: CATSGRAGNHQETQYF. The CDR3 DNA reads TGTGCCACCAGTGGTAGGGCAGGGAACCACCAAGAGACCCAGTACTTC.

The V call is TRBV30, the J call TRBJ2-3; 9 nucleotides match TRBD2. Germline V lookup: CDR1 GTSNPN, CDR2 SVGIG (reference sequence). CDR3 size: 20 residues. Unmatched junction bases numbered 20, after V lost 1 base and J lost 3 bases. The CDR3 region has the DNA TGTGCCTGGAGTGAAGATTTTCCTAGCGGGGCACACTTACCTACAGATACGCAGTATTTT. This gives the protein CAWSEDFPSGAHLPTDTQYF. The entire variable domain, with the rest obtained from reference TRBV30 and TRBJ2-3, is as follows: SQTIHQWPATLVQPVGSPLSLECTVEGTSNPNLYWYRQAAGRGLQLLFYSVGIGQISSEVPQNLSASRPQDRQFILSSKKLLLSDSGFYLCAWSEDFPSGAHLPTDTQYFGPGTRLTVL.

The V gene is TRBV24-1, the J gene TRBJ1-2; a possible D gene is TRBD1 (5 bases). The V end was cut by 9 bases, the J end by 4 bases, with 17 bases between. Looked up from germline, CDR1 is KGHDR and CDR2 is SFDVKD. The CDR3 is 14 residues long. CDR3 bases: TGTGCCACCTCTGACGAAGGGGCCGCCTATGGCTACACCTTC. Protein product: CATSDEGAAYGYTF.

The gene calls are TRBV7-3 and TRBJ2-2, with D perhaps matching TRBD2 (7 bases). V dropped 5 bases and J dropped 3 bases, with 16 bases sitting between them. The CDR3 covers 16 residues. The germline CDR1 and CDR2 sequences are SGHTA and FQGTGA. The CDR3 here is CASSPTRGLDTGELFF. The CDR3 DNA is TGTGCCAGCAGCCCTACGCGGGGGCTCGACACCGGGGAGCTGTTTTTT.

The genes are TRBV7-9 and TRBJ1-2, with a tentative D call TRBD1 (5 bases). This CDR3 is 16 amino acids long. V lost 0 bases, J lost 8 bases, and 19 bases lay in between. CDR1 and CDR2 (germline): SEHNR, FQNEAQ (reference sequence). The CDR3 spells CASSLAQGGPRGGYTF. The CDR3 nucleotides read TGTGCCAGCAGCTTAGCGCAGGGAGGGCCTAGGGGAGGCTACACCTTC. Filled out from reference TRBV7-9 and TRBJ1-2, the complete variable domain reads DTGVSQNPRHKITKRGQNVTFRCDPISEHNRLYWYRQTLGQGPEFLTYFQNEAQLEKSRLLSDRFSAERPKGSFSTLEIQRTEQGDSAMYLCASSLAQGGPRGGYTFGSGTRLTVV.

V usage is TRBV4-1 and J usage is TRBJ2-5; unclear D gene. The V end lost 4 bases, the J end lost 4 bases, and 10 bases lay between the germline ends. The CDR3 covers 13 residues. The germline V gene has CDR1 MGHRA and CDR2 YSYEKL. The CDR3 coding sequence is TGCGCCAGCAGCCTAGCCCCGCCAGAGACCCAGTACTTC. Protein product: CASSLAPPETQYF.

This clone was detected a few times. The V and J genes are TRBV9 and TRBJ1-2; D is possibly TRBD1 (5 bases). The CDR3 totals 16 residues. V lost 3 bases and J 4 bases, leaving 19 bases between the germline ends. Germline values: CDR1 SGDLS, CDR2 YYNGEE. The chain's CDR3 is CASSEGGALGTYGYTF. The CDR3 DNA is TGTGCCAGCAGCGAGGGAGGGGCCCTAGGGACCTATGGCTACACCTTC.

This clone came up a few times. The rearrangement links TRBV6-5 to TRBJ2-7, with TRBD1 matching 8 bases. Trimming took 4 bases from V and 3 from J; bases not matched to a gene: 8. The CDR3 totals 15 residues. From germline, CDR1 is MNHEY and CDR2 SVGAGI. Here the CDR3 reads CASSSNRGKVYEQYF. The CDR3 nucleotides read TGTGCCAGCAGTTCAAACAGGGGGAAAGTCTACGAGCAGTACTTC.

CDR3 sequence reads: CASSYRRVSEAFF. The CDR3 DNA follows: TGTGCCAGCAGTTACCGCAGGGTTTCTGAAGCTTTCTTT. V and J are TRBV6-2 or TRBV6-3 and TRBJ1-1; tentatively, D is TRBD1 (5 bases). V was trimmed by 2 bases and J by 6 bases, leaving 10 bases between them. In germline, CDR1 is MNHEY, CDR2 SVGEGT. The CDR3 has 13 residues.

The count of this clone is one. The chain has TRBV5-1 and TRBJ1-2, with TRBD1 identical over 10 bases. This CDR3 contains 15 residues. The V and J ends lost 0 bases and 7 bases, in that order; junction bases with no gene match: 6. The germline CDR1 and CDR2 sequences are SGHRS and YFSETQ. CDR3 loop: CASSLGQGAGSGYTF. The CDR3 region has the DNA TGCGCCAGCAGCTTGGGACAGGGGGCAGGGAGTGGCTACACCTTC.

The rearrangement links TRBV9 to TRBJ1-4; D ambiguous. The ends were cut back, 0 bases at V and 2 bases at J, with 5 bases in the middle. The CDR3 sequence is 14 residues long. Germline V gives CDR1 SGDLS, CDR2 YYNGEE. The CDR3 DNA sequence: TGTGCCAGCAGCGTAGCCCAGACTAATGAAAAACTGTTTTTT. Translated, it gives CASSVAQTNEKLFF.